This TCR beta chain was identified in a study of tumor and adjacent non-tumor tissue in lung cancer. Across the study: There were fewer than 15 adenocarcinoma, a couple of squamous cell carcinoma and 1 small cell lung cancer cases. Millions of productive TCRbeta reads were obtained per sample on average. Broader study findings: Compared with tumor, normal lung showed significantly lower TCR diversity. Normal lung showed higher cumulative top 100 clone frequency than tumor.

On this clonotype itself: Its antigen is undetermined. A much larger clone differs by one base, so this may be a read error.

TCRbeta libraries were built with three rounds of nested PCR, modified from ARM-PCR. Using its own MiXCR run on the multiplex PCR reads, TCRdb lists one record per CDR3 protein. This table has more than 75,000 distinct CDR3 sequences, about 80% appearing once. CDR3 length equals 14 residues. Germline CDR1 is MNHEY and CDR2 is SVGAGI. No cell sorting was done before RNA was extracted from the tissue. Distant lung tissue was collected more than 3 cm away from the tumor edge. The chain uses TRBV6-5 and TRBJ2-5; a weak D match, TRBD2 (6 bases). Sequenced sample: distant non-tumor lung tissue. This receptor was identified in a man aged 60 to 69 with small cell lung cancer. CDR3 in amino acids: CVSSYREPPETQYF. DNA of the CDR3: TGTGTCAGCAGTTACCGGGAGCCCCCGGAGACCCAGTACTTC.